Shown below are 7 T cell receptor beta chains from a single sample sequenced in a study of patients and donors after allogeneic stem cell transplantation. Each CDR3 protein gets one entry after TCRdb re-called the RT-PCR reads with MiXCR. The sample has about 90,000 distinct CDR3 sequences, roughly 52% seen once. The sample consisted of blood, either unsorted or a sorted T cell fraction (not recorded which). The receptors derive from a human donor who was either an allogeneic HSCT recipient or a stem cell or donor lymphocyte infusion donor (not recorded which). It is not recorded whose cells these are; they may come from a transplant donor.

The chain employs TRBV6-5 and TRBJ2-3, with 13 bases that match TRBD2. The CDR3 extends over 17 amino acids. J gave up 4 bases and V 2 bases, and 6 bases lay outside the gene matches. Germline assignment: CDR1 MNHEY and CDR2 SVGAGI. CDR3 residues: CASSYTGTSGTADTQYF. The CDR3 region has the DNA TGTGCCAGCAGTTACACGGGGACTAGCGGGACGGCAGATACGCAGTATTTT.

This clonotype was picked up a small number of times. This rearrangement joins TRBV4-1 to TRBJ1-3; 8 positions agree with TRBD1. Trimming cost V 3 bases and J 0 bases; bases outside gene matches: 7. The CDR3 length is 17 residues. Germline V lookup: CDR1 MGHRA, CDR2 YSYEKL. Written as DNA, the CDR3 is TGCGCCAGCAGCCAGGGGGGCACAGGGGGCTCTGGAAACACCATATATTTT. Translation: CASSQGGTGGSGNTIYF.

The rearrangement joins TRBV10-3 to TRBJ2-1; 10 bases map to TRBD2. The CDR3 contains 20 residues. V was pared by 6 bases and J by 0 bases, with 17 bases of the junction left unmatched. Germline CDR1 and CDR2: ENHRY and SYGVKD. CDR3 loop: CAISEGRGHSGRHSYNEQFF. The CDR3 DNA reads TGTGCCATCAGCGAAGGTCGGGGACATAGCGGGAGGCACTCCTACAATGAGCAGTTCTTC.

This clonotype has just a few counts. V is TRBV27 and J is TRBJ1-5; 7 bases match TRBD1. The germline CDR1 and CDR2 sequences are MNHEY and SMNVEV (reference sequence). The CDR3 covers 14 residues. V trimming: 6 bases; J trimming: 4 bases; junction bases outside the gene matches: 6. In DNA form, the CDR3 reads TGTGCCAGCAGCCTCCTGACAGGGAATCAGCCCCAGCATTTT. Amino acid sequence: CASSLLTGNQPQHF.

This chain uses TRBV20-1 with TRBJ1-4; possible D gene TRBD1, 5 bases. This CDR3 has 16 amino acids. V dropped 7 bases and J dropped 0 bases, with 18 bases sitting between them. The germline CDR1 and CDR2 sequences are DFQATT and SNEGSKA (reference sequence). CDR3 residues: CSVPAGGFTTNEKLFF. CDR3 nucleotide sequence: TGCAGTGTCCCGGCGGGGGGATTCACAACTAATGAAAAACTGTTTTTT.

The rearrangement links TRBV9 to TRBJ2-7, with 9 bases lining up with TRBD2. Germline V gives CDR1 SGDLS, CDR2 YYNGEE. V gave up 2 bases and J gave up 2 bases; unmatched junction bases: 5. The CDR3 is 15 residues long. CDR3 DNA sequence: TGTGCCAGCAGCGTCCTAGCGGGACCCGCCTACGAGCAGTACTTC. This translates into CASSVLAGPAYEQYF.

The chain has TRBV25-1 and TRBJ1-5; D remains unclear. Germline V CDR1 and CDR2: MGHDK, SYGVNS. This CDR3 comprises 13 residues. The ends were cut back, 1 base at V and 6 bases at J, with 7 bases in the middle. In DNA, the CDR3 is TGTGCCAGCAGTGAATCCTTGGGTCAGCCCCAGCATTTT. It encodes CASSESLGQPQHF. Complete variable domain (other parts from reference TRBV25-1 and TRBJ1-5): EADIYQTPRYLVIGTGKKITLECSQTMGHDKMYWYQQDPGMELHLIHYSYGVNSTEKGDLSSESTVSRIRTEHFPLTLESARPSHTSQYLCASSESLGQPQHFGDGTRLSIL.